The clone carrying this T cell receptor beta chain appeared a few times. The target antigen is unknown. Amplified TCR beta CDR3 regions came from RNA transcripts. The HTBI set primed first-round TCR CDR3 RT-PCR. TCRdb ran MiXCR on the multiplex PCR reads and lists one entry per CDR3 protein. Of about 530,000 distinct CDR3 sequences in the sample, 17% were seen once. This specimen belongs to a study of T cells in Graves' hyperthyroidism and ophthalmopathy. General observations from the study: Ophthalmopathy stood apart from stable hyperthyroidism in a 13 V-J model. In blood, most of the thyroid clonotypes expanded above 0.001 were also present. Before onset, ophthalmopathy was predicted by the model a median roughly 6.8 months earlier.

The V and J ends lost 5 bases and 0 bases, in that order; junction bases with no gene match: 6. This CDR3 is 15 amino acids long. Fresh peripheral blood, 10 ml, yielded the PBMCs. The rearrangement joins TRBV12-3 or TRBV12-4 to TRBJ1-2; 7 nucleotides align to TRBD1. Sequenced input: blood. This clonotype was obtained from a young woman with Graves' ophthalmopathy. The CDR3 DNA reads as TGTGCCAGCAGTCGACAGGGCCTAGCTAACTATGGCTACACCTTC. Protein product: CASSRQGLANYGYTF.